Below are 3 T cell receptor beta chains sequenced from a single sample in a study of cytomegalovirus exposure and HLA in healthy donors. The primer mix had 60 Vbeta and 13 Jbeta primers. Assay: immunoSEQ multiplex PCR; the TCRdb copy retains only in-frame clones and omits some. The table includes some 90,000 clones, around 80% detected once. Sequenced material: PBMCs. These receptors were collected from a middle-aged man in good health and CMV-seronegative.

This rearrangement joins TRBV7-2 to TRBJ2-1; D possibly corresponds to TRBD1 (5 bases). The CDR3 totals 14 residues. Germline values: CDR1 SGHTA, CDR2 FQGNSA. V was cut by 6 bases and J by 0 bases, with 9 bases left in between. CDR3: CASRYRSSYNEQFF. CDR3 nucleotide sequence: TGTGCCAGCAGGTACAGGAGCTCCTACAATGAGCAGTTCTTC.

This clone was detected a few times. V gene TRBV6-1 combines with J gene TRBJ1-5, with 9 nucleotides matching TRBD1. From germline, CDR1 is MNHNS and CDR2 SASEGT. This CDR3 comprises 14 residues. V was clipped by 8 bases and J by 5 bases; unmatched bases: 7. CDR3 loop: CASLRGQGHQPQHF. Written as DNA, the CDR3 is TGTGCCAGCCTCCGAGGACAGGGGCATCAGCCCCAGCATTTT.

This rearrangement joins TRBV6-5 to TRBJ1-2, with 8 bases fitting TRBD1. CDR1 is MNHEY, CDR2 SVGAGI, per germline. V dropped 7 bases and J dropped 8; count of bases not matched to a gene: 3. The CDR3 consists of 11 residues. CDR3 protein: CASTGQGGYTF. CDR3 nucleotides: TGTGCCAGCACCGGACAGGGCGGCTACACCTTC.